This TCR beta chain appears in the sequencing data of a study of radiation and T cells in renal cell carcinoma. Regarding the study as a whole: In blood, top tumor clones expanded by 2 weeks, shrinking by 4.

About this clone itself: Antigen specificity is unknown.

The time point was: blood 4 weeks post-SBRT, at nephrectomy. Specified treatment: 15 Gy SBRT to primary tumor, nephrectomy 4 weeks later. Nephrectomy followed 15 Gy stereotactic body radiation by 4 weeks. Serial blood draws occurred at baseline and 2 and 4 weeks post-SBRT. The CDR3 is 15 residues long. V shed 0 bases and J 8 bases; nucleotides not matched to a gene: 9. Looked up from germline, CDR1 is LNHDA and CDR2 is SQIVND (reference sequence). The protocol was immunoSEQ multiplex PCR, while the TCRdb copy is restricted to in-frame clones and leaves out a portion. The repertoire has over 120,000 clones, 80% to 90% of them found once; the top ten carry around a sixth.

This specimen consisted of blood, obtained from a patient whose treatment included radiotherapy and nephrectomy. V is TRBV19 and J is TRBJ1-2, with 7 bases fitting TRBD1. The receptor was derived from a woman aged 50 to 60 with renal cell carcinoma. The CDR3 region is CASSIDLPDRDGYTF. The CDR3 DNA sequence: TGTGCCAGTAGTATAGATCTCCCTGACAGGGACGGCTACACCTTC.